This T cell receptor (beta chain) was found in a study of T cell repertoires in cytomegalovirus infection. On the study more broadly: Evidence of both CMV infection and a matching HLA type came from public TCR beta signatures. Study findings and constraints: Clonotypes of TCR beta that were HLA-C-restricted and CMV-specific dominated the ex vivo response. Using cumulative public TCR beta family frequency, the authors identified those who carried CMV together with the relevant HLA.

In this sample, this clonotype turned up many times. The antigen remains undetermined. The CDR3 is made up of 14 amino acids. The V gene end was trimmed by 2 bases and the J gene end by 6 bases; junction bases not matched to a gene: 6. Per germline, CDR1 SGHTA and CDR2 FQGNSA. TCRdb independently ran MiXCR on the reads; one entry per CDR3 protein. This table has 170,000 or so distinct CDR3 sequences, 13% to 15% appearing once. This receptor was identified in a human donor in good health (CMV status not recorded). Some clones in this sample may be carry-over from other donors' samples. The sample was PBMCs. The chain carries TRBV7-2 and TRBJ1-2; 7 bases map to TRBD1. The chain's CDR3 is CASSLRLTGHGYTF. CDR3 DNA: TGTGCCAGCAGCTTAAGGCTGACAGGGCATGGCTACACCTTC.